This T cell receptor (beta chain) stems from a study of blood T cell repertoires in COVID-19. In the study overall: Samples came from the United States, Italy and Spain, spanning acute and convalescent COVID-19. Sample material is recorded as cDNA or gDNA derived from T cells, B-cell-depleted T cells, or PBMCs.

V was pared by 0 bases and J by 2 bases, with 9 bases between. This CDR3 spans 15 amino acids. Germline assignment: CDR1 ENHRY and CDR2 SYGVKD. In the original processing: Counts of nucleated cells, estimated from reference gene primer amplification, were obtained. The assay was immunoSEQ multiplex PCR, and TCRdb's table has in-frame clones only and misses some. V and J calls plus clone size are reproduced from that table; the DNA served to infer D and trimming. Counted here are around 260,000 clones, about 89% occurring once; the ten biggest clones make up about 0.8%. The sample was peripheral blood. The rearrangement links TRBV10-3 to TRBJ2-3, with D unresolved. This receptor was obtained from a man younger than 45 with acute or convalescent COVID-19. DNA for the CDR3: TGTGCCATCAGTGAGTCGGTCTATTACACAGATACGCAGTATTTT. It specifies CAISESVYYTDTQYF.